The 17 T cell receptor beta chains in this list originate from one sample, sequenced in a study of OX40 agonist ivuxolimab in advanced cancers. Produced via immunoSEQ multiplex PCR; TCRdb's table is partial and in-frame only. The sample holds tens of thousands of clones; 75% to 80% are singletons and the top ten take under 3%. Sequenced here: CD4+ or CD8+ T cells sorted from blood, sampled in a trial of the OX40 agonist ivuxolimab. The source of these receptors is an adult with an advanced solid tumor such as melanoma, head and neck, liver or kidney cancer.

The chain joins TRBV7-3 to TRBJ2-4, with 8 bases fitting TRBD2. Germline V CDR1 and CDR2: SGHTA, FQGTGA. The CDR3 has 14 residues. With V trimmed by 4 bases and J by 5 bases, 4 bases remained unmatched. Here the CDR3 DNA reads TGTGCCAGCAGCTCTACTAGCGGCGAAAACATTCAGTACTTC. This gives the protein CASSSTSGENIQYF.

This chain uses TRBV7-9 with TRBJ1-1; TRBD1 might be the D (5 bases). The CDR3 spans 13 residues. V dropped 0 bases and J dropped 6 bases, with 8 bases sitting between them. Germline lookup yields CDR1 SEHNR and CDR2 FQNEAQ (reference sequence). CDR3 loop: CASSLAGAAEAFF. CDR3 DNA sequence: TGTGCCAGCAGCTTAGCCGGGGCCGCTGAAGCTTTCTTT.

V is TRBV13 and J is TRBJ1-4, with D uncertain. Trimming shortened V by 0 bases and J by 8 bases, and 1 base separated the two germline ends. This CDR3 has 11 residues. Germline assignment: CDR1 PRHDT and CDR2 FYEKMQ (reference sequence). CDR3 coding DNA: TGTGCCAGCAGCTTAGGAGAAAAACTGTTTTTT. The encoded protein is CASSLGEKLFF.

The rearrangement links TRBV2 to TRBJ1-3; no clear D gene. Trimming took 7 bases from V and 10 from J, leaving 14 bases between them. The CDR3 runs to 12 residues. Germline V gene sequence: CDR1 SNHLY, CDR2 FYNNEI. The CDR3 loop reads CASKPDAQTIYF. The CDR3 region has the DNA TGTGCCAGCAAACCGGACGCCCAAACCATATATTTT.

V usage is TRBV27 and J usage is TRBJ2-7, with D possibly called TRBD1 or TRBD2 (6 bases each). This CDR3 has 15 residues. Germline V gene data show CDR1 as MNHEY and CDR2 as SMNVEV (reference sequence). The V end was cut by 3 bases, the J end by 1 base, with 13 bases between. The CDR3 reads CASSLGAGRSYEQYF. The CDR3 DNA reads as TGTGCCAGCAGTTTGGGGGCGGGAAGATCCTACGAGCAGTACTTC.

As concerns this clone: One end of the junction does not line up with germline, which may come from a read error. CDR3 sequence: CASYYSHEQYF. CDR3 DNA: TGTGCCAGCTATTACTCCCACGAGCAGTACTTC. This chain joins TRBV2 and TRBJ2-7; D gene uncertain. Germline-derived CDR1 and CDR2 are SNHLY and FYNNEI. This CDR3 is built from 11 residues.

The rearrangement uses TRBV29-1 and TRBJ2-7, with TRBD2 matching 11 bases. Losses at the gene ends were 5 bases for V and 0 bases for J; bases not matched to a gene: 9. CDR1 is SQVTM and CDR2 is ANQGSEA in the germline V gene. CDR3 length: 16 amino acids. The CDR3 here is CSVLTGTSGYSYEQYF. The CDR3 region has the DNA TGCAGCGTTCTGACCGGGACTAGCGGTTACTCCTACGAGCAGTACTTC.

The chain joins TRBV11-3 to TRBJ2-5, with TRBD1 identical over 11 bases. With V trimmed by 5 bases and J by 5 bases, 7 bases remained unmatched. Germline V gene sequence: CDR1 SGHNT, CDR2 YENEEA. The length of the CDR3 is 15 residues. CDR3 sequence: CASSPRTGGYETQYF. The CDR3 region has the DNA TGTGCCAGCAGCCCACGGACAGGGGGCTACGAGACCCAGTACTTC.

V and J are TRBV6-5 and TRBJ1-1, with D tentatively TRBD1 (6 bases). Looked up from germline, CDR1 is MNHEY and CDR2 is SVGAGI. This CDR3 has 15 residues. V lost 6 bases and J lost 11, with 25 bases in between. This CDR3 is CASSSRLGTWPQAFF. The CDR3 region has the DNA TGTGCCAGCAGCAGCAGATTAGGGACATGGCCCCAGGCTTTCTTT.

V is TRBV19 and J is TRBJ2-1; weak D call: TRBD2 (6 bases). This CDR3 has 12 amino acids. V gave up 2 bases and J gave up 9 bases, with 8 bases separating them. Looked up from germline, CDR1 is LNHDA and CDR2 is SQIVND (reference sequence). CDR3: CASSIRRGEQFF. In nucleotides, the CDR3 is TGTGCCAGTAGTATAAGGAGGGGTGAGCAGTTCTTC.

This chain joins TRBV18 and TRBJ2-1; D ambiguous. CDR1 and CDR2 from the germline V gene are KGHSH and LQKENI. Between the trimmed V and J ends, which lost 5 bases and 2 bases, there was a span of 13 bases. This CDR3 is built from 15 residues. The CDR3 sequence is CASSKSQRAYNEQFF. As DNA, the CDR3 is TGTGCCAGCTCAAAAAGCCAGCGCGCCTACAATGAGCAGTTCTTC.

The CDR3 region has the DNA TGTGCCAGTAGTATTTCAGGGGAACAAAATTCACCCCTCCACTTT. As protein: CASSISGEQNSPLHF. V gene TRBV19 combines with J gene TRBJ1-6, with TRBD1 as a possible D gene (6 bases). V was cut by 3 bases and J by 7 bases, with 13 bases left in between. Germline lookup yields CDR1 LNHDA and CDR2 SQIVND (reference sequence). The CDR3 is made up of 15 amino acids.

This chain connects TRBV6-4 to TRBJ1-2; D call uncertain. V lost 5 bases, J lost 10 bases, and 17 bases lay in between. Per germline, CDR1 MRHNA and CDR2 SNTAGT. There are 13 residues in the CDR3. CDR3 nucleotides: TGTGCCAGCAGTACCAAGGAGGGCAGTCCCTACACCTTC. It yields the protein CASSTKEGSPYTF.

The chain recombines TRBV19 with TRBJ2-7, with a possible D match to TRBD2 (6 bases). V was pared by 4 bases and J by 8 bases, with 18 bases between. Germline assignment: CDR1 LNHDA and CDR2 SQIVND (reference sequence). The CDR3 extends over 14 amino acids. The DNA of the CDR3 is TGTGCCAGTAGTAGCCCGGGACTCAGGGACCAGCAGTACTTC. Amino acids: CASSSPGLRDQQYF.

CDR3 DNA: TGTGCCAGCAGCTCTCCGGACAGGGGCGACTATGGCTACACCTTC. It specifies CASSSPDRGDYGYTF. The V gene is TRBV7-2, the J gene TRBJ1-2; 9 nucleotides align to TRBD1. Germline V lookup: CDR1 SGHTA, CDR2 FQGNSA. The CDR3 consists of 15 residues. Trimming removed 4 bases from V and 3 bases from J; junction bases left unmatched: 6.

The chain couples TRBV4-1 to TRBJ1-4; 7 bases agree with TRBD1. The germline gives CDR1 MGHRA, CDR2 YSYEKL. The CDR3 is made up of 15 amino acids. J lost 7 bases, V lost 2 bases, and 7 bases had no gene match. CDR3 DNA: TGCGCCAGCAGCCAATTGTTACAGGGGAGTGAAAAACTGTTTTTT. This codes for CASSQLLQGSEKLFF.

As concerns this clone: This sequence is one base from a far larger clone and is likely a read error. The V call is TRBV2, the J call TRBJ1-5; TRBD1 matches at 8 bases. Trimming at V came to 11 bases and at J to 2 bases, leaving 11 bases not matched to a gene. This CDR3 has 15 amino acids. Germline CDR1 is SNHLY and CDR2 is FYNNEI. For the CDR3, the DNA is TGTGCCCGCGGCCCCAGGGGGCAGGGCAATCAGCCCCAGCATTTT. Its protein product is CARGPRGQGNQPQHF.